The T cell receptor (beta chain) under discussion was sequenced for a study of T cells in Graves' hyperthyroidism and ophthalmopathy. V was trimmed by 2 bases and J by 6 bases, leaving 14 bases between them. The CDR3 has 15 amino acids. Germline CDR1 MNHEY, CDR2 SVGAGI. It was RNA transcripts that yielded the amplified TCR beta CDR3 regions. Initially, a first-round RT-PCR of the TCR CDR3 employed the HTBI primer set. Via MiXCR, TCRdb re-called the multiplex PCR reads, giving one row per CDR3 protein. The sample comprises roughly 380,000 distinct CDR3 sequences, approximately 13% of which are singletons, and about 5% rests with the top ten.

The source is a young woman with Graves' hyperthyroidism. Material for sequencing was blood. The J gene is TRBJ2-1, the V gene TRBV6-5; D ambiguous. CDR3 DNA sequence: TGTGCCAGCAGTTACCTTACTACAGCAATCAATGAGCAGTTCTTC. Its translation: CASSYLTTAINEQFF.